These 15 T cell receptor beta chains originate from one sample sequenced in a study of blood T cell repertoires in COVID-19. Libraries were prepared by immunoSEQ multiplex PCR; TCRdb keeps only in-frame clonotypes and omits some of them. The sample records 110,000 to 150,000 clones, 75% to 85% being singletons. Source material: peripheral blood. The receptors here all came from a man between 60 and 75 years old with active or convalescent COVID-19.

This rearrangement joins TRBV27 to TRBJ1-1; D not resolved. CDR1 is MNHEY, CDR2 SMNVEV, per germline (reference sequence). The ends were cut back, 4 bases at V and 2 bases at J, with 14 bases in the middle. The CDR3 runs to 15 residues. In DNA, the CDR3 is TGTGCCAGCAGTTCCTCTGTCTGGGCAAACACTGAAGCTTTCTTT. Its protein is CASSSSVWANTEAFF.

The V call is TRBV6-4, the J call TRBJ1-2, with D uncertain. V was shortened by 2 bases and J by 2 bases, with 6 bases between the two germline ends. This CDR3 comprises 13 residues. Germline CDR1 MRHNA, CDR2 SNTAGT. DNA of the CDR3: TGTGCCAGCAGTGACGGGCACAACTATGGCTACACCTTC. Protein: CASSDGHNYGYTF.

The chain carries TRBV2 and TRBJ1-4, with TRBD1 identical over 9 bases. CDR1 is SNHLY, CDR2 FYNNEI, per germline. With V trimmed by 5 bases and J by 7 bases, 8 bases remained unmatched. The CDR3 spans 15 residues. CDR3 coding DNA: TGTGCCAGCAGTTCACAGGGGGCGGTTGGTGAAAAACTGTTTTTT. Translating gives CASSSQGAVGEKLFF. Full variable domain (rest looked up from reference TRBV2 and TRBJ1-4): EPEVTQTPSHQVTQMGQEVILRCVPISNHLYFYWYRQILGQKVEFLVSFYNNEISEKSEIFDDQFSVERPDGSNFTLKIRSTKLEDSAMYFCASSSQGAVGEKLFFGSGTQLSVL.

CDR3 protein: CATSLGGDTQYF. The CDR3, as DNA: TGTGCCACCAGTTTGGGGGGAGATACGCAGTATTTT. This chain uses TRBV24-1 with TRBJ2-3, with D maybe TRBD2 (6 bases). In germline, CDR1 is KGHDR, CDR2 SFDVKD. CDR3 length: 12 residues. Deletions cut 6 bases from V and 5 bases from J, with 8 bases between.

The chain recombines TRBV6-5 with TRBJ1-1; the D is unclear. CDR1 and CDR2 from the germline V gene are MNHEY and SVGAGI. V was cut by 7 bases and J by 0 bases, with 15 bases left in between. The CDR3 is made up of 15 amino acids. For the CDR3, the DNA is TGTGCCAGCACCCTAGGCGCCAGAATGAACACTGAAGCTTTCTTT. Its translation: CASTLGARMNTEAFF.

This chain uses TRBV7-8 with TRBJ1-5; TRBD1 aligns across 7 bases. Germline values: CDR1 SGHVS, CDR2 FQNEAQ. J was trimmed by 4 bases and V by 7 bases; bases with no gene match: 4. This CDR3 is 13 amino acids long. Here the CDR3 DNA reads TGTGCCAGCACCAGGACAGGTAATCAGCCCCAGCATTTT. Translated, it gives CASTRTGNQPQHF.

The V gene is TRBV30, the J gene TRBJ2-1; 14 nucleotides align to TRBD2. The CDR3 extends over 15 amino acids. Germline values: CDR1 GTSNPN, CDR2 SVGIG (reference sequence). Unmatched junction bases numbered 7, after V lost 3 bases and J lost 9 bases. The CDR3 loop is CAWSGGLAGVGEQFF. Written as DNA, the CDR3 is TGTGCCTGGAGCGGGGGACTAGCGGGAGTAGGTGAGCAGTTCTTC.

This rearrangement joins TRBV19 to TRBJ1-2; 9 positions agree with TRBD1. The CDR3 totals 15 residues. Germline CDR1 LNHDA, CDR2 SQIVND (reference sequence). V was clipped by 5 bases and J by 4 bases; unmatched bases: 8. As DNA, the CDR3 is TGTGCCAGTAGTCTGGGGACAGGGCGAGTCTATGGCTACACCTTC. This encodes CASSLGTGRVYGYTF.

V usage is TRBV2 and J usage is TRBJ2-1, with 7 nucleotides matching TRBD1. Germline lookup yields CDR1 SNHLY and CDR2 FYNNEI. The V segment lost 4 bases and the J segment 0 bases; nucleotides outside the gene matches: 3. The length of the CDR3 is 15 residues. The CDR3 coding sequence is TGTGCCAGCAGTGGACCAGGGGGCTCCTACAATGAGCAGTTCTTC. It specifies CASSGPGGSYNEQFF.

The V and J genes are TRBV5-1 and TRBJ1-4, with D unclear. The V end lost 4 bases, the J end lost 0 bases, and 7 bases lay between the germline ends. Germline V gene sequence: CDR1 SGHRS, CDR2 YFSETQ. This CDR3 region has 14 residues. The CDR3, as DNA: TGCGCCAGCAGCGACACCGCAACTAATGAAAAACTGTTTTTT. Translated: CASSDTATNEKLFF.

This rearrangement joins TRBV5-6 to TRBJ1-1; 9 bases map to TRBD1. Germline V gene sequence: CDR1 SGHDT, CDR2 YYEEEE. The CDR3 loop spans 13 amino acids. The trim removed 4 bases at V and 9 bases at J, leaving 7 bases unmatched. CDR3 loop: CASSAGQGIKAFF. The CDR3 DNA follows: TGTGCCAGCAGCGCGGGACAGGGAATAAAAGCTTTCTTT. The complete variable domain, with remaining parts taken from reference TRBV5-6 and TRBJ1-1, reads DAGVTQSPTHLIKTRGQQVTLRCSPKSGHDTVSWYQQALGQGPQFIFQYYEEEERQRGNFPDRFSGHQFPNYSSELNVNALLLGDSALYLCASSAGQGIKAFFGQGTRLTVV.

V is TRBV6-5 and J is TRBJ2-7, with 14 bases fitting TRBD2. The ends lost 6 bases at V and 4 bases at J; junction bases unmatched: 5. This CDR3 spans 15 amino acids. Germline lookup yields CDR1 MNHEY and CDR2 SVGAGI. Here the CDR3 reads CASRQTSGRGYEQYV. CDR3 coding DNA: TGTGCCAGCAGGCAGACTAGCGGGAGGGGTTACGAGCAGTACGTC.

The V and J genes are TRBV24-1 and TRBJ2-2; maybe TRBD2 (5 bases). The V end was cut by 2 bases, the J end by 6 bases, with 12 bases between. Looked up from germline, CDR1 is KGHDR and CDR2 is SFDVKD. The CDR3 loop spans 15 amino acids. The CDR3 sequence: CATSDSDWEPGELFF. The CDR3 DNA is TGTGCCACCAGTGATTCTGATTGGGAGCCCGGGGAGCTGTTTTTT.

A single count supports this clone. The gene calls are TRBV6-2 or TRBV6-3 and TRBJ1-5, with TRBD1 as a possible D gene (5 bases). Germline-derived CDR1 and CDR2 are MNHEY and SVGEGT. Between the trimmed V and J ends, which lost 0 bases and 6 bases, there was a span of 15 bases. The CDR3 is 16 amino acids. CDR3 in DNA: TGTGCCAGCAGTTACTCGATCTCCAGGGTGAGTCAGCCCCAGCATTTT. It codes for CASSYSISRVSQPQHF.

This clone was recorded a few times. The chain is built from TRBV7-8 and TRBJ1-1, with 9 bases matching TRBD1. J was trimmed by 1 base and V by 0 bases; bases with no gene match: 0. The CDR3 consists of 15 residues. From germline, CDR1 is SGHVS and CDR2 FQNEAQ. In nucleotides, the CDR3 is TGTGCCAGCAGCTTAGCGACAGGGGGGAACACTGAAGCTTTCTTT. It encodes CASSLATGGNTEAFF.